Listed here are 2 T cell receptor beta chains from one sample, sequenced in a study of T cell responses to AZD1222 COVID-19 vaccine. Generated by immunoSEQ multiplex PCR, the TCRdb table keeps only in-frame clones and is missing some. The table records 130,000 or so clones, approximately 91% of them present only once. The specimen was peripheral blood, collected 28 days after the second AZD1222 dose. These receptors originate from an adult who received the AZD1222 COVID-19 vaccine.

V is TRBV11-2 and J is TRBJ2-1, with a tentative D call TRBD1 (5 bases). CDR3 size: 12 residues. Germline loops: CDR1 SGHAT, CDR2 FQNNGV. Trimming took 4 bases from V and 7 from J, leaving 8 bases between them. CDR3 protein: CASSSDSNEQFF. The CDR3, as DNA: TGTGCCAGCAGCTCAGACAGTAATGAGCAGTTCTTC.

The chain couples TRBV28 to TRBJ2-3, with D perhaps matching TRBD1 or TRBD2 (5 bases each). Trimming stripped 6 bases from V and 2 bases from J, with 9 bases between. The CDR3 length is 13 residues. The germline gives CDR1 MDHEN, CDR2 SYDVKM. CDR3: CASSTGPTDTQYF. The CDR3 nucleotides read TGTGCCAGCAGCACGGGACCCACAGATACGCAGTATTTT. Complete variable domain (other parts from reference TRBV28 and TRBJ2-3): DVKVTQSSRYLVKRTGEKVFLECVQDMDHENMFWYRQDPGLGLRLIYFSYDVKMKEKGDIPEGYSVSREKKERFSLILESASTNQTSMYLCASSTGPTDTQYFGPGTRLTVL.